One and the same sample provided the 30 T cell receptor beta chains below, sequenced in a study of blood T cell repertoires in COVID-19. TCRdb keeps only in-frame clones here, not all; method: immunoSEQ multiplex PCR. Altogether about 320,000 clones are present, about 85% being singletons, with the ten largest covering approximately 1.9%. The sample was PBMCs or T cells enriched from blood (not recorded which). Receptors were obtained from a woman in her thirties who had been exposed to COVID-19.

The chain joins TRBV12-5 to TRBJ1-4; tentatively, D is TRBD1 (5 bases). This CDR3 spans 14 amino acids. CDR1 LGHNT and CDR2 FRNRAP come from the germline V gene. Trimming took off 6 bases at V and 6 bases at J, with 14 bases between the two ends. The CDR3 DNA sequence: TGTGCTAGTGGCCCAGGGCGCCAGGATGAAAAACTGTTTTTT. Its translation is CASGPGRQDEKLFF.

The gene calls are TRBV11-2 and TRBJ1-2; D is undetermined. The V gene lost 4 bases and the J gene lost 3 bases, with 15 bases spanning the gap. The CDR3 length is 15 residues. The germline V gene encodes CDR1 SGHAT and CDR2 FQNNGV. CDR3 sequence: CASSSTTLGYYGYTF. As DNA, the CDR3 is TGTGCCAGCAGCTCGACTACTCTAGGGTACTATGGCTACACCTTC. The complete variable domain, with remaining parts taken from reference TRBV11-2 and TRBJ1-2, reads EAGVAQSPRYKIIEKRQSVAFWCNPISGHATLYWYQQILGQGPKLLIQFQNNGVVDDSQLPKDRFSAERLKGVDSTLKIQPAKLEDSAVYLCASSSTTLGYYGYTFGSGTRLTVV.

This clone came up once. This chain uses TRBV30 with TRBJ2-3, with 7 bases fitting TRBD2. The V gene's germline CDR1 is GTSNPN and CDR2 SVGIG (reference sequence). This CDR3 region has 19 residues. The V segment lost 1 base and the J segment 0 bases; nucleotides outside the gene matches: 16. Here the CDR3 DNA reads TGTGCCTGGAGTGCGGGCCGTCTAGGCGGGGGACTAAGCACAGATACGCAGTATTTT. Its translation is CAWSAGRLGGGLSTDTQYF.

The CDR3 DNA reads as TGCGCCAGCAGCGGGACAGGTTCCGGGGAGCTGTTTTTT. This translates into CASSGTGSGELFF. The genes are TRBV10-1 and TRBJ2-2, with 8 bases that match TRBD1. Germline CDR1 is WNHNN and CDR2 is SYGVQD (reference sequence). V shed 6 bases, J shed 6 bases, and the junction held 3 bases outside the gene matches. The CDR3 totals 13 residues.

This clone came up once. This chain joins TRBV3-1 (or the pseudogene TRBV3-2) and TRBJ2-7; D not resolved. CDR1 is LGHDT and CDR2 is YNNKEL in the germline V gene (reference sequence). CDR3 length: 20 amino acids. Trimming shortened V by 0 bases and J by 0 bases, and 24 bases separated the two germline ends. CDR3 nucleotides: TGTGCCAGCAGCCAAGACGTGTTCCCCAGTGACCTTTCGGGCTCCTACGAGCAGTACTTC. This gives the protein CASSQDVFPSDLSGSYEQYF.

The chain is built from TRBV6-5 and TRBJ2-6; TRBD1 might be the D (6 bases). Germline CDR1 and CDR2: MNHEY and SVGAGI. The CDR3 has 15 residues. V was pared by 5 bases and J by 4 bases, with 12 bases between. CDR3 in amino acids: CASSLQGSGANVLTF. The CDR3, as DNA: TGTGCCAGCAGTCTACAGGGTTCCGGGGCCAACGTCCTGACTTTC.

V gene TRBV7-2 combines with J gene TRBJ2-7; D is undetermined. V was trimmed by 5 bases and J by 0 bases, leaving 5 bases between them. This CDR3 has 12 amino acids. Germline CDR1 and CDR2: SGHTA and FQGNSA. The CDR3 protein is CASSPGSYEQYF. CDR3 bases: TGTGCCAGCAGCCCCGGCTCCTACGAGCAGTACTTC.

The chain carries TRBV7-9 and TRBJ1-4; perhaps TRBD1 as D (6 bases). The CDR3 runs to 15 residues. Germline V CDR1 and CDR2: SEHNR, FQNEAQ (reference sequence). V lost 5 bases and J lost 6, with 16 bases in between. This CDR3 is CASSPPDRLYEKLFF. The CDR3 nucleotides read TGTGCCAGCAGCCCCCCGGACAGACTTTATGAAAAACTGTTTTTT.

V is TRBV28 and J is TRBJ2-7; the D gene is possibly TRBD2 (5 bases). This CDR3 has 14 residues. CDR1 is MDHEN and CDR2 is SYDVKM in the germline V gene. The ends were cut back, 3 bases at V and 7 bases at J, with 16 bases in the middle. The CDR3 DNA sequence: TGTGCCAGCAGTTTGGTGCAGGAACTAGGGGAGCAGTACTTC. It is translated as CASSLVQELGEQYF. Full variable domain (missing parts from reference TRBV28 and TRBJ2-7): DVKVTQSSRYLVKRTGEKVFLECVQDMDHENMFWYRQDPGLGLRLIYFSYDVKMKEKGDIPEGYSVSREKKERFSLILESASTNQTSMYLCASSLVQELGEQYFGPGTRLTVT.

This clone appeared a single time. CDR3 sequence: CASSPHGFSGGRSYEQYF. Written as DNA, the CDR3 is TGTGCCAGCAGCCCCCATGGATTCTCGGGGGGGAGGTCCTACGAGCAGTACTTC. This chain joins TRBV7-2 and TRBJ2-7; 8 bases agree with TRBD2. With 5 bases clipped from V and 1 base from J, the junction kept 16 bases outside the gene matches. The CDR3 has 18 amino acids. Germline V gives CDR1 SGHTA, CDR2 FQGNSA.

The chain has TRBV7-3 and TRBJ2-5; no firm D call. Trimming took off 5 bases at V and 7 bases at J, with 14 bases between the two ends. In germline, CDR1 is SGHTA, CDR2 FQGTGA. The CDR3 is 13 amino acids. This CDR3 reads CASSPRREATQYF. In nucleotides, the CDR3 is TGTGCCAGCAGCCCCCGGCGTGAGGCGACCCAGTACTTC.

The chain employs TRBV7-9 and TRBJ2-4; no definite D call. Germline CDR1 SEHNR, CDR2 FQNEAQ (reference sequence). The CDR3 covers 12 residues. Trimming took 9 bases from V and 1 from J, leaving 7 bases between them. The CDR3 here is CARERAKNIQYF. Here the CDR3 DNA reads TGTGCCAGAGAGAGGGCCAAAAACATTCAGTACTTC.

The genes are TRBV7-3 and TRBJ2-2; 8 nucleotides agree with TRBD1. Germline CDR1 and CDR2: SGHTA and FQGTGA. The CDR3 spans 15 residues. V dropped 5 bases and J dropped 6; count of bases not matched to a gene: 8. This CDR3 is CASSQPGQASGELFF. As DNA, the CDR3 is TGTGCCAGCAGCCAGCCGGGACAGGCGTCCGGGGAGCTGTTTTTT.

The V and J genes are TRBV27 and TRBJ2-5; D is perhaps TRBD2 (6 bases). The CDR3 is 13 residues long. Trimming shortened V by 4 bases and J by 3 bases, and 9 bases separated the two germline ends. Germline assignment: CDR1 MNHEY and CDR2 SMNVEV (reference sequence). CDR3 sequence (DNA): TGTGCCAGCAGTTCCCCGGGGGAAGAGACCCAGTACTTC. This codes for CASSSPGEETQYF.

This rearrangement joins TRBV19 to TRBJ2-2, with 9 bases aligning to TRBD1. The CDR3 sequence is 16 residues long. Germline values: CDR1 LNHDA, CDR2 SQIVND (reference sequence). The ends lost 10 bases at V and 7 bases at J; junction bases unmatched: 16. CDR3: CATKVSRDRAVGELFF. DNA for the CDR3: TGTGCCACCAAGGTCTCCCGGGACAGGGCGGTCGGGGAGCTGTTTTTT.

CDR3: CASSQARTGDSPLHF. The CDR3, as DNA: TGTGCCAGCAGCCAAGCGAGGACAGGGGATTCACCCCTCCACTTT. The chain couples TRBV7-9 to TRBJ1-6, with 9 positions matching TRBD1. Germline V lookup: CDR1 SEHNR, CDR2 FQNEAQ (reference sequence). J was trimmed by 8 bases and V by 5 bases; bases with no gene match: 7. The CDR3 consists of 15 residues. Filled out from reference TRBV7-9 and TRBJ1-6, the complete variable domain reads DTGVSQNPRHKITKRGQNVTFRCDPISEHNRLYWYRQTLGQGPEFLTYFQNEAQLEKSRLLSDRFSAERPKGSFSTLEIQRTEQGDSAMYLCASSQARTGDSPLHFGNGTRLTVT.

The chain is built from TRBV4-2 and TRBJ2-7, with 8 nucleotides matching TRBD2. CDR1 and CDR2 (germline): LGHNA, YNFKEQ. V was clipped by 3 bases and J by 2 bases; unmatched bases: 3. The CDR3 runs to 14 residues. CDR3 amino acids: CASSHGTSAYEQYF. The CDR3, as DNA: TGTGCCAGCAGCCACGGGACTAGTGCCTACGAGCAGTACTTC.

V is TRBV6-5 and J is TRBJ1-1, with D perhaps TRBD1 (6 bases). V was shortened by 2 bases and J by 5 bases, with 9 bases between the two germline ends. This CDR3 is built from 13 residues. Germline V lookup: CDR1 MNHEY, CDR2 SVGAGI. CDR3 in DNA: TGTGCCAGCAGTTACCTTACAGGGACTGAAGCTTTCTTT. It encodes CASSYLTGTEAFF.

The CDR3 DNA reads as TGTGCCACGACAGGGGAGCATTCACCCCTCCACTTT. Translated, it gives CATTGEHSPLHF. The genes are TRBV15 and TRBJ1-6; 8 positions match TRBD1. Germline V lookup: CDR1 LNHNV, CDR2 YYDKDF (reference sequence). The V and J ends lost 9 bases and 8 bases, in that order; junction bases with no gene match: 3. The length of the CDR3 is 12 residues.

This sequence joins TRBV28 and TRBJ2-4; D not resolved. The CDR3 has 12 amino acids. CDR1 is MDHEN, CDR2 SYDVKM, per germline. Trimming cost V 3 bases and J 6 bases, with 6 bases left between them. The CDR3 region is CASSFYGNIQYF. The CDR3, as DNA: TGTGCCAGCAGTTTTTACGGAAACATTCAGTACTTC.

The chain recombines TRBV19 with TRBJ2-7; no definite D call. There are 17 residues in the CDR3. Germline V gene data show CDR1 as LNHDA and CDR2 as SQIVND (reference sequence). The V end was cut by 6 bases, the J end by 0 bases, with 21 bases between. This CDR3 is CASSLTYGGRSSYEQYF. The CDR3 DNA is TGTGCCAGTAGCTTAACATACGGTGGTCGGAGCTCCTACGAGCAGTACTTC.

The chain couples TRBV28 to TRBJ2-1; D unresolved. This CDR3 has 14 residues. V was cut by 10 bases and J by 5 bases, with 18 bases left in between. The V gene's germline CDR1 is MDHEN and CDR2 SYDVKM. This CDR3 reads CATYAVSIHNEQFF. The CDR3 bases are TGTGCCACCTACGCGGTTTCAATCCACAATGAGCAGTTCTTC.

The chain links TRBV7-9 to TRBJ2-1; 7 bases align to TRBD2. This CDR3 region has 16 residues. Trimming at V came to 4 bases and at J to 5 bases, leaving 11 bases not matched to a gene. Germline V gene sequence: CDR1 SEHNR, CDR2 FQNEAQ (reference sequence). DNA for the CDR3: TGTGCCAGCAGCTCTACACGCAGCGGGACGAACAATGAGCAGTTCTTC. Its protein product is CASSSTRSGTNNEQFF.

The chain links TRBV21-1 to TRBJ1-1; TRBD1 is the table's D call, not checked against the DNA. TRBV21-1 is listed as a pseudogene. The CDR3 is 15 residues long. This CDR3 reads CASSTRTGENTEAFF. CDR3 nucleotide sequence: TGTGCCAGCAGCACAAGGACAGGGGAGAACACTGAAGCTTTCTTT.

J is TRBJ2-3 and V is TRBV21-1; the table's D call TRBD1 went unverified against the DNA. TRBV21-1 is a pseudogene locus. The CDR3 is 14 amino acids. The CDR3: CASSKVTGAYTQYF. CDR3 coding DNA: TGTGCCAGCAGCAAAGTGACAGGGGCCTATACGCAGTATTTT.

V usage is TRBV7-9 and J usage is TRBJ2-7, with a tentative D call TRBD1 (6 bases). The CDR3 loop spans 13 amino acids. CDR1 and CDR2 from the germline V gene are SEHNR and FQNEAQ (reference sequence). V lost 3 bases and J lost 2, with 8 bases in between. The DNA for the CDR3 is TGTGCCAGCAGCTTGGGGGCAACCTACGAGCAGTACTTC. The encoded protein is CASSLGATYEQYF.

The J gene is TRBJ2-3, the V gene TRBV30, with 7 bases lining up with TRBD1. Germline CDR1 reads GTSNPN; CDR2 reads SVGIG (reference sequence). The CDR3 totals 13 residues. V dropped 0 bases and J dropped 11; count of bases not matched to a gene: 8. The CDR3 region is CAWSVSIRDRQYF. The CDR3, as DNA: TGTGCCTGGAGTGTATCCATACGGGACAGGCAGTATTTT.

Only one count was recorded for this clone. The chain joins TRBV19 to TRBJ1-2, with TRBD1 identical over 9 bases. V lost 3 bases to trimming and J lost 5 bases; unmatched junction nucleotides: 10. The CDR3 loop spans 16 amino acids. CDR1 is LNHDA and CDR2 is SQIVND in the germline V gene (reference sequence). In DNA form, the CDR3 reads TGTGCCAGTAGTATGGGGACAGGGAGCTTTGGATATGGCTACACCTTC. Translating gives CASSMGTGSFGYGYTF.

CDR3 residues: CASSHGTGKSSYEQYF. The DNA for the CDR3 is TGCGCCAGCAGCCACGGGACAGGGAAGAGCTCCTACGAGCAGTACTTC. This chain uses TRBV4-3 with TRBJ2-7; 9 bases match TRBD1. In germline, CDR1 is LGHNA, CDR2 YSLEER. Trimming at V came to 3 bases and at J to 0 bases, leaving 6 bases not matched to a gene. The CDR3 extends over 16 amino acids.

V usage is TRBV4-3 and J usage is TRBJ1-1, with a weak D call TRBD1 (5 bases). V lost 0 bases, J lost 1 base, and 15 bases lay in between. The CDR3 extends over 17 amino acids. In germline, CDR1 is LGHNA, CDR2 YSLEER. The CDR3 nucleotides read TGCGCCAGCAGCCAAGAGGTCGGCAGGAGGGGGAACACTGAAGCTTTCTTT. It codes for CASSQEVGRRGNTEAFF.